These 24 T cell receptor beta chains were all obtained from the same sample, sequenced in a study of human T cells and chemical hapten exposure. The time point denotes: pre-sensitization, week 0. The treatment is: therapeutic diphenylcyclopropenone sensitization with weekly scalp DPC. TCRdb used MiXCR to reprocess the RACE reads, holding one entry per CDR3 protein. This table has roughly 250,000 distinct CDR3 sequences, about 9% appearing once. The sample was whole blood, taken in connection with sensitization to the hapten diphenylcyclopropenone (DPC). Source of these receptors: a woman aged 40 to 50 with alopecia areata. Some clones in this sample may be carry-over from other donors' samples.

The chain is built from TRBV2 and TRBJ2-7; 8 positions match TRBD1. Germline CDR1 reads SNHLY; CDR2 reads FYNNEI. The CDR3 is 12 amino acids. The V segment lost 9 bases and the J segment 2 bases; nucleotides outside the gene matches: 3. CDR3 DNA: TGTGCCAGTGACAGGGGCACCTACGAGCAGTACTTC. This codes for CASDRGTYEQYF.

This chain joins TRBV12-3 or TRBV12-4 and TRBJ2-2, with TRBD2 identical over 9 bases. Trimming took 10 bases from V and 5 from J; bases not matched to a gene: 11. The CDR3 totals 15 residues. The CDR3 nucleotides are TGTGCCACCTCGACGGGACTAGCACGAACCGGGGAGCTGTTTTTT. Translated: CATSTGLARTGELFF.

This clonotype was counted between two and nine times. The CDR3 region has the DNA TGCAGTGCTAGAGATCGAACGGGAGGATCGGGTGAAAAACTGTTTTTT. Translated, it gives CSARDRTGGSGEKLFF. The chain has TRBV20-1 and TRBJ1-4; D is unresolved. There are 16 residues in the CDR3. The V and J ends lost 0 bases and 7 bases respectively, with 18 bases between them. CDR1 and CDR2 from the germline V gene are DFQATT and SNEGSKA (reference sequence).

This clonotype was seen only a few times. The rearrangement links TRBV3-1 to TRBJ2-7; TRBD2 aligns across 12 bases. The germline V gene encodes CDR1 LGHDT and CDR2 YNNKEL (reference sequence). This CDR3 has 18 amino acids. V shed 1 base, J shed 0 bases, and the junction held 7 bases outside the gene matches. Written as DNA, the CDR3 is TGTGCCAGCAGCCAAGCACTTCTGACTAGCGGGAGCTCCTACGAGCAGTACTTC. The encoded protein is CASSQALLTSGSSYEQYF.

The chain is built from TRBV28 and TRBJ2-3; D is unresolved. The CDR3 consists of 17 residues. Germline assignment: CDR1 MDHEN and CDR2 SYDVKM. V gave up 4 bases and J gave up 2 bases, with 19 bases separating them. CDR3 DNA sequence: TGTGCCAGCAGTTATCCCTCCCGGCGGATATACACAGATACGCAGTATTTT. As protein: CASSYPSRRIYTDTQYF.

J is TRBJ2-1 and V is TRBV7-9; 14 bases map to TRBD2. Unmatched junction bases numbered 4, after V lost 3 bases and J lost 15 bases. The CDR3 is 13 residues long. Germline V gene lookup returns CDR1 SEHNR and CDR2 FQNEAQ (reference sequence). The CDR3 loop reads CASSLGLAGVWFF. Here the CDR3 DNA reads TGTGCCAGCAGCTTGGGACTAGCGGGAGTTTGGTTCTTC.

This clonotype was seen a handful of times. This chain uses TRBV18 with TRBJ2-1; D not certain. Trimming shortened V by 2 bases and J by 3 bases, and 8 bases separated the two germline ends. Germline V gene sequence: CDR1 KGHSH, CDR2 LQKENI. The CDR3 length is 14 residues. CDR3 region: CASSPKTVYNEQFF. As DNA, the CDR3 is TGTGCCAGCTCACCAAAAACAGTCTACAATGAGCAGTTCTTC.

This clonotype was seen a handful of times. The rearrangement uses TRBV4-2 and TRBJ1-6; no clear D gene. This CDR3 spans 17 amino acids. Germline assignment: CDR1 LGHNA and CDR2 YNFKEQ. V was pared by 1 base and J by 0 bases, with 10 bases between. For the CDR3, the DNA is TGTGCCAGCAGCCAAGCGGCAGCCGGCTCCTATAATTCACCCCTCCACTTT. Encoded protein: CASSQAAAGSYNSPLHF.

The V gene is TRBV20-1, the J gene TRBJ1-1; D is unresolved. V lost 6 bases and J 11 bases, leaving 19 bases between the germline ends. Germline V CDR1 and CDR2: DFQATT, SNEGSKA (reference sequence). This CDR3 contains 12 residues. CDR3 loop: CSALPRENEAFF. The CDR3 DNA sequence: TGCAGTGCCCTCCCCCGGGAAAACGAGGCTTTCTTT.

V is TRBV7-9 and J is TRBJ2-3; D is perhaps TRBD1 (6 bases). Germline assignment: CDR1 SEHNR and CDR2 FQNEAQ (reference sequence). V lost 6 bases and J 9 bases, leaving 16 bases between the germline ends. The CDR3 runs 13 residues. The CDR3, as DNA: TGTGCCAGCAGTCCATCCAGGGGACCCACGCAGTATTTT. It translates to CASSPSRGPTQYF.

J is TRBJ2-7 and V is TRBV9; D ambiguous. Trimming left V 0 bases short and J 3 bases short, with 7 bases between. From germline, CDR1 is SGDLS and CDR2 YYNGEE. The CDR3 contains 13 residues. The CDR3 here is CASSVGGNYEQYF. The CDR3 coding sequence is TGTGCCAGCAGCGTAGGGGGTAACTACGAGCAGTACTTC.

This sequence joins TRBV27 and TRBJ2-7; 9 bases agree with TRBD1. The CDR3 is 15 residues long. The V and J ends lost 1 base and 5 bases, in that order; junction bases with no gene match: 6. Looked up from germline, CDR1 is MNHEY and CDR2 is SMNVEV (reference sequence). The CDR3 nucleotides read TGTGCCAGCAGTTTATACAGGGGGCGCGGAGACGAGCAGTACTTC. Encoded protein: CASSLYRGRGDEQYF.

About this clonotype itself: The junction shows a germline mismatch at one end, possibly a read error. The V call is TRBV6-2 or TRBV6-3, the J call TRBJ2-1; D call uncertain. This CDR3 is 12 amino acids long. Looked up from germline, CDR1 is MNHEY and CDR2 is SVGEGT. As DNA, the CDR3 is TGTGTCAGCAGTTACCGCAGTCGGGAGCAGTTCTTC. It encodes CVSSYRSREQFF.

As for this clonotype: One base away lies a much larger clone, so this may be a sequencing read error. The chain couples TRBV5-1 to TRBJ2-3; D perhaps matches TRBD2 (5 bases). Germline CDR1 SGHRS, CDR2 YFSETQ. CDR3 size: 14 residues. Written as DNA, the CDR3 is TGCGTCAGCAAGGAGTGGACTAGCACAGATACGCAGTATTTT. Residues: CVSKEWTSTDTQYF.

Many counts were recorded for this clonotype. This sequence joins TRBV4-3 and TRBJ2-1, with D perhaps TRBD1 (5 bases). The CDR3 extends over 14 amino acids. Trimming left V 0 bases short and J 9 bases short, with 12 bases between. The germline CDR1 and CDR2 sequences are LGHNA and YSLEER. The DNA for the CDR3 is TGCGCCAGCAGCCAAGAACTACAGGTTATTGAGCAGTTCTTC. Translated: CASSQELQVIEQFF.

Points on this clonotype: Here the CDR3 omits its conserved ending phenylalanine or tryptophan, so a read error is the likely source. The gene calls are TRBV29-1 and TRBJ2-5; D is ambiguous. V was cut by 6 bases and J by 3 bases, with 11 bases left in between. The CDR3 is 12 residues long. CDR1 is SQVTM, CDR2 ANQGSEA, per germline. CDR3 residues: CSVEPGEETQYY. For the CDR3, the DNA is TGCAGCGTCGAACCTGGGGAAGAGACCCAGTACTAC.

This chain links TRBV6-2 or TRBV6-3 with TRBJ1-5; TRBD1 aligns across 7 bases. Per the germline V gene, CDR1 is MNHEY and CDR2 is SVGEGT. Unmatched junction bases numbered 8, after V lost 7 bases and J lost 2 bases. The CDR3 length is 15 residues. Written as DNA, the CDR3 is TGTGCCAGCACCAAACTCGGGACAGGCAATCAGCCCCAGCATTTT. Its protein is CASTKLGTGNQPQHF.

This clonotype was found many times. V usage is TRBV7-8 and J usage is TRBJ2-1; D might be TRBD2 (6 bases). V was shortened by 1 base and J by 0 bases, with 13 bases between the two germline ends. CDR3 length: 17 residues. The germline gives CDR1 SGHVS, CDR2 FQNEAQ. The CDR3 is CASSLGGGMSSYNEQFF. CDR3 sequence (DNA): TGTGCCAGCAGCTTAGGGGGCGGGATGAGCTCCTACAATGAGCAGTTCTTC.

This clonotype was seen only a few times. The V call is TRBV20-1, the J call TRBJ2-1, with TRBD2 as a possible D gene (7 bases). This CDR3 has 14 residues. With 6 bases removed from V and 6 bases from J, the gap between germline ends came to 18 bases. Germline V gene data show CDR1 as DFQATT and CDR2 as SNEGSKA (reference sequence). The CDR3 DNA reads TGCAGTGCCTTAGGGGGGGGTAACGGCAATGAGCAGTTCTTC. This codes for CSALGGGNGNEQFF.

This clonotype has just a few counts. The rearrangement uses TRBV13 and TRBJ2-4; 11 nucleotides align to TRBD2. V was pared by 2 bases and J by 7 bases, with 4 bases of the junction left unmatched. CDR1 and CDR2 (germline): PRHDT, FYEKMQ (reference sequence). The CDR3 extends over 15 amino acids. CDR3 amino acids: CASSLLGLAANIQYF. The CDR3 nucleotides read TGTGCCAGCAGCTTACTGGGACTAGCGGCTAACATTCAGTACTTC.

The rearrangement joins TRBV5-5 to TRBJ1-2; D gene uncertain. Trimming took off 4 bases at V and 4 bases at J, with 17 bases between the two ends. Germline loops: CDR1 SGHKS, CDR2 YYEKEE (reference sequence). This CDR3 has 15 residues. The CDR3 sequence: CASSQTTDNTYGYTF. CDR3 sequence (DNA): TGTGCCAGCAGCCAGACGACGGATAATACCTATGGCTACACCTTC.

Only a few counts were recorded for this clonotype. The chain is built from TRBV7-3 and TRBJ2-3; D unresolved. Trimming removed 5 bases from V and 3 bases from J, with 9 bases in between. The length of the CDR3 is 13 residues. Per the germline V gene, CDR1 is SGHTA and CDR2 is FQGTGA. CDR3: CASSQELTDTQYF. CDR3 DNA: TGTGCCAGCAGCCAAGAACTAACAGATACGCAGTATTTT.

This clonotype was picked up many times. The CDR3 region has the DNA TGCAGTGCTAGAGATCGGGCCGGGACTGCAGAGACCCAGTACTTC. Translating gives CSARDRAGTAETQYF. The chain couples TRBV20-1 to TRBJ2-5; D perhaps matches TRBD2 (6 bases). CDR1 and CDR2 (germline): DFQATT, SNEGSKA (reference sequence). Trimming left V 0 bases short and J 4 bases short, with 15 bases between. CDR3 length: 15 residues.

The rearrangement links TRBV9 to TRBJ2-3; D uncertain. This CDR3 has 15 residues. Trimming removed 0 bases from V and 0 bases from J, with 8 bases in between. Germline V gene lookup returns CDR1 SGDLS and CDR2 YYNGEE. The CDR3, as DNA: TGTGCCAGCAGCGTAGACGTACCTAGCACAGATACGCAGTATTTT. Its translation is CASSVDVPSTDTQYF.